The sequence of this TCR beta chain was determined in a study of CD8 T cells in Susac syndrome. The wider study: When their blood was taken, the Susac syndrome patients had either not yet had any therapy, were taking corticosteroids, or were taking intravenous immunoglobulin alone.

TEMRA cells underwent FACS enrichment and CD8+ and CD4+ T cells underwent negative isolation. This clonotype was seen a handful of times. Between the trimmed V and J ends, which lost 4 bases and 0 bases, there was a span of 9 bases. This CDR3 region has 14 residues. Germline V gene data show CDR1 as SGHRS and CDR2 as YFSETQ. RNA totalling roughly 0.45 to 1 ug underwent reverse transcription with random hexamers. TCRdb reprocessed the immunoSEQ multiplex PCR reads with MiXCR, giving one entry per CDR3 protein. Of 150,000 to 200,000 distinct CDR3 sequences listed, 90% to 95% were seen once; the top ten hold 0.085% to 0.09%.

The origin of this receptor is a human donor with Susac syndrome. Sequencing was performed on CD4+ T cells from PBMCs. The V call is TRBV5-1, the J call TRBJ2-3; TRBD1 is a possible D gene (5 bases). DNA of the CDR3: TGCGCCAGCAGCAGGGCAGGGAGCACAGATACGCAGTATTTT. Residues: CASSRAGSTDTQYF. The variable domain in full, completed from reference TRBV5-1 and TRBJ2-3, reads KAGVTQTPRYLIKTRGQQVTLSCSPISGHRSVSWYQQTPGQGLQFLFEYFSETQRNKGNFPGRFSGRQFSNSRSEMNVSTLELGDSALYLCASSRAGSTDTQYFGPGTRLTVL.